The sequence of this TCR beta chain was determined in a study of graft-versus-host responses after intestinal transplantation. This CDR3 contains 15 residues. V shed 0 bases and J shed 6 bases, with 14 bases lying between them. The germline CDR1 and CDR2 sequences are SGHNT and YENEEA. Method: immunoSEQ multiplex PCR; TCRdb's copy keeps in-frame clones and lacks some. Among some 120,000 clones listed, over 85% were seen once. As for this clone: What it binds is unknown.

The material sequenced was unstimulated CD4+ T cells sorted from spleen or lymph node cells, taken before intestinal transplant. This chain uses TRBV11-3 with TRBJ1-2, with D possibly TRBD1 on 5 matching bases. The sequence came from a human donor who received an intestinal transplant. The CDR3 protein is CASSLDLRMGDGYTF. The CDR3 DNA reads TGTGCCAGCAGCTTAGATCTCCGTATGGGGGATGGCTACACCTTC.